This entry is about one TCR beta chain. The data belong to a study of blood T cell dynamics during melanoma immunotherapy. Method: immunoSEQ multiplex PCR; TCRdb's copy keeps in-frame clones and lacks some. This sample yields 8,400 or so clones, of which roughly 85% are seen a single time; around 3.6% belongs to the top ten. The time point denotes: week 3, after first cycle of checkpoint inhibitor. V was trimmed by 7 bases and J by 3 bases, leaving 10 bases between them. The CDR3 extends over 11 amino acids. The germline V gene has CDR1 SQVTM and CDR2 ANQGSEA. The material was blood, obtained from a patient treated with checkpoint blockade. This clonotype was obtained from a human donor with melanoma. The chain joins TRBV29-1 to TRBJ2-7; D gene ambiguous. CDR3 coding DNA: TGCAGCGCCCGAGCTAACTACGAGCAGTACTTC. Amino acid sequence: CSARANYEQYF.